A single sample is the source of the 8 T cell receptor beta chains below, sequenced in a study of blood T cell repertoires in COVID-19. TCRdb keeps only in-frame clones here, not all; method: immunoSEQ multiplex PCR. The sample contains roughly 150,000 clones, more than 75% of which appear only once. The material sequenced was peripheral blood. The receptors here all came from a man aged 50 to 60 who had recovered from COVID-19.

The rearrangement uses TRBV3-1 (or the pseudogene TRBV3-2) and TRBJ2-1; D is uncertain. Trimming removed 1 base at V and 4 bases at J, with 11 bases between. In germline, CDR1 is LGHDT, CDR2 YNNKEL (reference sequence). This CDR3 comprises 15 residues. This CDR3 is CASSQGAGRYNEQFF. The CDR3 DNA reads as TGTGCCAGCAGCCAAGGGGCCGGCAGATACAATGAGCAGTTCTTC.

The chain carries TRBV7-2 and TRBJ2-7; the match to TRBD2 covers 7 bases. The CDR3 is made up of 17 amino acids. V shed 5 bases, J shed 4 bases, and the junction held 17 bases outside the gene matches. Germline V gene lookup returns CDR1 SGHTA and CDR2 FQGNSA. The CDR3 nucleotides read TGTGCCAGCAGCCCCACCCCCCCGGGGGGTCCGCATTACGAGCAGTACTTC. This gives the protein CASSPTPPGGPHYEQYF.

The chain joins TRBV28 to TRBJ2-2; D is perhaps TRBD2 (7 bases). CDR1 MDHEN and CDR2 SYDVKM come from the germline V gene. V was trimmed by 7 bases and J by 1 base, leaving 10 bases between them. The CDR3 runs 14 residues. CDR3 loop: CASKGGENTGELFF. The CDR3 bases are TGTGCCAGCAAAGGGGGGGAGAACACCGGGGAGCTGTTTTTT.

The V gene is TRBV19, the J gene TRBJ2-5; 7 nucleotides line up with TRBD1. Trimming cost V 9 bases and J 2 bases; bases outside gene matches: 9. The CDR3 sequence is 14 residues long. Per the germline V gene, CDR1 is LNHDA and CDR2 is SQIVND (reference sequence). The CDR3 is CASQERGQQETQYF. In DNA form, the CDR3 reads TGTGCCAGCCAGGAAAGGGGACAGCAAGAGACCCAGTACTTC.

Here the CDR3 reads CASASPQGLLYNSPLHF. The CDR3 nucleotides are TGTGCCAGCGCCTCTCCACAGGGCCTACTCTATAATTCACCCCTCCACTTT. The rearrangement links TRBV28 to TRBJ1-6; D perhaps matches TRBD1 (6 bases). CDR1 is MDHEN, CDR2 SYDVKM, per germline. CDR3 length equals 17 residues. V was clipped by 8 bases and J by 3 bases, with 20 bases between them.

The chain has TRBV6-1 and TRBJ2-6; D is possibly TRBD1 (6 bases). This CDR3 region has 16 residues. Germline loops: CDR1 MNHNS, CDR2 SASEGT. The germline V and J ends were trimmed by 1 base and 0 bases, with 7 bases remaining between them. CDR3 coding DNA: TGTGCCAGCAGTGAAGAAGGGGGCTCTGGGGCCAACGTCCTGACTTTC. Amino acid sequence: CASSEEGGSGANVLTF.

The chain has TRBV4-3 and TRBJ2-1, with 12 nucleotides matching TRBD1. The J segment lost 7 bases and the V segment lost 0 bases, leaving 13 bases of the junction unmatched. The CDR3 loop spans 19 amino acids. Germline V lookup: CDR1 LGHNA, CDR2 YSLEER. The CDR3, as DNA: TGCGCCAGCAGCCAAGACTCAGTGGGACAGGGGGCGATGGGGAATGAGCAGTTCTTC. Its protein product is CASSQDSVGQGAMGNEQFF.

This chain uses TRBV3-1 (or the pseudogene TRBV3-2) with TRBJ2-2; 9 bases align to TRBD2. Trimming took 1 base from V and 2 from J; bases not matched to a gene: 5. The CDR3 is 17 residues long. CDR1 LGHDT and CDR2 YNNKEL come from the germline V gene (reference sequence). CDR3 sequence: CASSQVRLAVNTGELFF. CDR3 coding DNA: TGTGCCAGCAGCCAAGTAAGACTAGCGGTCAACACCGGGGAGCTGTTTTTT.